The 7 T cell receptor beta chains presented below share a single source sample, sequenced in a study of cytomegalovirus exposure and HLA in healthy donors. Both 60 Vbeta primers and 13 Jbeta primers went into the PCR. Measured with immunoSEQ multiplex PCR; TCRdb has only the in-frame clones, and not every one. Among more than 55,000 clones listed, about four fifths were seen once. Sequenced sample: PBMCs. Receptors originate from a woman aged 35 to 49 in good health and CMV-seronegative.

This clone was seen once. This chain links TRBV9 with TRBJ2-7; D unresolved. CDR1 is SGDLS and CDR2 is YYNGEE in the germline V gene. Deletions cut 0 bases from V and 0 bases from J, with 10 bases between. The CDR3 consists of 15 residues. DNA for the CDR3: TGTGCCAGCAGCGTAGGAGAAAGCCCCTCCTACGAGCAGTACTTC. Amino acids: CASSVGESPSYEQYF.

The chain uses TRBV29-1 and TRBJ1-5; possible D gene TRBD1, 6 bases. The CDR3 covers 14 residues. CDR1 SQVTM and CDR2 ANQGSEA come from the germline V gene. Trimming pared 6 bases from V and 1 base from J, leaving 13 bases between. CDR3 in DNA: TGCAGCGTAAAACAGGGTAACAGCAATCAGCCCCAGCATTTT. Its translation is CSVKQGNSNQPQHF.

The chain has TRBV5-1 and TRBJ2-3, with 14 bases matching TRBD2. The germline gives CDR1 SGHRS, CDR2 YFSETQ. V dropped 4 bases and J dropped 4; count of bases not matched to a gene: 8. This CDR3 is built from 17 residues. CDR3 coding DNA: TGCGCCAGCAGCCCGAGACTAGCGGGAGGGCCTTCAGATACGCAGTATTTT. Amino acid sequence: CASSPRLAGGPSDTQYF.

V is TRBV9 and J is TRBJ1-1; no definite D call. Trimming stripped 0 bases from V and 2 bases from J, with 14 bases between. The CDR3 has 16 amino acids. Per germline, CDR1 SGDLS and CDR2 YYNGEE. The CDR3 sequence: CASSVVVLGSNTEAFF. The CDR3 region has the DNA TGTGCCAGCAGCGTAGTAGTTCTGGGTAGCAACACTGAAGCTTTCTTT.

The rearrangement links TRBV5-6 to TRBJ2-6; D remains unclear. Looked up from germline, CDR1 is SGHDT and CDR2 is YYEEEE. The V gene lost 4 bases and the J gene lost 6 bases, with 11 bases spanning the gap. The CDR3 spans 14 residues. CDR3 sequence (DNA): TGTGCCAGCAGCCTTGACGGAGCGGCCAACGTCCTGACTTTC. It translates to CASSLDGAANVLTF.

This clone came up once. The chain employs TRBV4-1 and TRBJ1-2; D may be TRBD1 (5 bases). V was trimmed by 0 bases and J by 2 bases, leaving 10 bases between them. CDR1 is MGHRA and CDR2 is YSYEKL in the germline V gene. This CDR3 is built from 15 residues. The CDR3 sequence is CASSQDPGRNYGYTF. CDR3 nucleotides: TGCGCCAGCAGCCAAGATCCAGGGAGGAACTATGGCTACACCTTC.

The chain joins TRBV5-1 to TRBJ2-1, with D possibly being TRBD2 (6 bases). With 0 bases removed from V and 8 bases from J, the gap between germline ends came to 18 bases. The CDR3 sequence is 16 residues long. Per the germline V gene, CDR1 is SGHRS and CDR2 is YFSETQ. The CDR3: CASSLATSILFDEQFF. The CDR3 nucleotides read TGCGCCAGCAGCTTGGCGACTAGTATATTATTCGATGAGCAGTTCTTC.